The 23 T cell receptor beta chains below were found in one sample sequenced in a study of regulatory T cells in long-lasting Graves disease. Construction of the TCR beta libraries employed iRepertoire HTBI primers in conjunction with Arm-PCR of CDR3 regions. MiXCR, run by TCRdb on the multiplex PCR reads, gives a single entry per CDR3 protein. The profile shows roughly 410,000 distinct CDR3 sequences, approximately 16% of them singletons. Regarding time point: newly diagnosed GD, antithyroid drugs for less than 3 months. Construction of the TCR library relied on RNA isolated from PBMCs. The sample also formed part of further work on T cells in Graves' hyperthyroidism and ophthalmopathy.

The sample consisted of peripheral blood mononuclear cells (PBMCs), taken at new diagnosis, from a patient treated with antithyroid drugs. Receptors were obtained from a woman between 40 and 55 years old with Graves disease.

CDR3 protein: CSVVDGTGELFF. The DNA for the CDR3 is TGCAGCGTTGTGGACGGCACCGGGGAGCTGTTTTTT. V is TRBV29-1 and J is TRBJ2-2; no definite D call. The CDR3 is 12 residues long. Germline-derived CDR1 and CDR2 are SQVTM and ANQGSEA. V was clipped by 4 bases and J by 4 bases, with 7 bases between them.

This clonotype was picked up a small number of times. The chain carries TRBV19 and TRBJ1-6; 7 bases fit TRBD1. V gave up 6 bases and J gave up 12 bases; unmatched junction bases: 14. The germline V gene encodes CDR1 LNHDA and CDR2 SQIVND (reference sequence). The CDR3 consists of 15 residues. CDR3 protein: CASSPGQTGIGPLHF. As DNA, the CDR3 is TGTGCCAGTAGCCCGGGACAGACTGGGATCGGACCCCTCCACTTT.

The chain joins TRBV2 to TRBJ2-1; 13 bases are a match to TRBD2. Germline assignment: CDR1 SNHLY and CDR2 FYNNEI. The CDR3 is 15 residues long. The junction had 9 bases not matched to a gene; V was cut back by 8 bases and J by 8 bases. CDR3 amino acids: CASFGTSGMRDEQFF. CDR3 DNA: TGTGCCAGCTTCGGGACTAGCGGGATGAGGGATGAGCAGTTCTTC.

The chain combines TRBV13 with TRBJ2-4; 10 bases map to TRBD2. V shed 4 bases and J 2 bases; nucleotides not matched to a gene: 8. This CDR3 contains 17 residues. Germline V gene lookup returns CDR1 PRHDT and CDR2 FYEKMQ (reference sequence). The CDR3 DNA follows: TGTGCCAGCAGCTACGGACTAGCGGAGGCCCCCAAAAACATTCAGTACTTC. This translates into CASSYGLAEAPKNIQYF.

This clonotype appeared many times. The V gene is TRBV7-3, the J gene TRBJ1-1; D is possibly TRBD1 (6 bases). Germline CDR1 reads SGHTA; CDR2 reads FQGTGA. Trimming removed 5 bases from V and 4 bases from J, with 11 bases in between. The CDR3 has 13 residues. CDR3 region: CASSQGGSTEAFF. The CDR3 bases are TGTGCCAGCAGCCAAGGGGGTAGCACTGAAGCTTTCTTT.

CDR3 amino acids: CASSLWGDRPGAGDTQYF. As DNA, the CDR3 is TGCGCCAGCAGCCTGTGGGGGGATAGGCCGGGAGCTGGAGATACGCAGTATTTT. This chain uses TRBV4-1 with TRBJ2-3, with D possibly matching TRBD2 (6 bases). Trimming cost V 4 bases and J 5 bases, with 25 bases left between them. In germline, CDR1 is MGHRA, CDR2 YSYEKL. This CDR3 is built from 18 residues.

The V gene is TRBV6-1, the J gene TRBJ2-7; 12 nucleotides line up with TRBD2. The CDR3 sequence is 16 residues long. With 5 bases clipped from V and 0 bases from J, the junction kept 5 bases outside the gene matches. Germline CDR1 MNHNS, CDR2 SASEGT. CDR3 protein: CASSHPGLAGSYEQYF. The DNA for the CDR3 is TGTGCCAGCAGTCACCCGGGACTAGCGGGCTCCTACGAGCAGTACTTC.

The chain carries TRBV19 and TRBJ2-1; D remains unclear. The V gene's germline CDR1 is LNHDA and CDR2 SQIVND (reference sequence). The CDR3 contains 13 residues. Trimming removed 8 bases from V and 0 bases from J, with 8 bases in between. As DNA, the CDR3 is TGTGCCAGTGGAGTCGGCTCCTACAATGAGCAGTTCTTC. Its translation is CASGVGSYNEQFF.

V usage is TRBV19 and J usage is TRBJ1-2; D remains ambiguous. The CDR3 runs 16 residues. Between the trimmed V and J ends, which lost 4 bases and 0 bases, there was a span of 15 bases. Germline V gene lookup returns CDR1 LNHDA and CDR2 SQIVND (reference sequence). The CDR3 DNA reads as TGTGCCAGTAGTAAACTCCATAGTTTCTCTAACTATGGCTACACCTTC. Protein: CASSKLHSFSNYGYTF.

This clonotype was observed a few times. The chain combines TRBV7-2 with TRBJ1-2; D is perhaps TRBD1 (5 bases). Germline lookup yields CDR1 SGHTA and CDR2 FQGNSA. The CDR3 is 14 amino acids. V was clipped by 1 base and J by 5 bases, with 11 bases between them. The CDR3 loop reads CASSLEPGRYGYTF. CDR3 DNA: TGTGCCAGCAGCTTAGAACCAGGGAGATATGGCTACACCTTC.

This clonotype was found many times. V and J are TRBV11-2 and TRBJ2-1, with TRBD2 matching over 7 bases. V lost 3 bases, J lost 5 bases, and 13 bases stayed unmatched. The CDR3 has 17 amino acids. Germline V gene lookup returns CDR1 SGHAT and CDR2 FQNNGV. The CDR3 DNA reads TGTGCCAGCAGCTTTGGACTAGTGGGCACATGGGACAATGAGCAGTTCTTC. This sequence encodes CASSFGLVGTWDNEQFF.

This clonotype was detected ten times or more. This rearrangement joins TRBV11-3 to TRBJ2-1; TRBD2 agrees at 9 bases. The germline V gene encodes CDR1 SGHNT and CDR2 YENEEA. This CDR3 is built from 15 residues. J lost 8 bases, V lost 3 bases, and 8 bases had no gene match. CDR3 amino acids: CASSFMAGGQDEQFF. DNA for the CDR3: TGTGCCAGCAGCTTCATGGCGGGAGGGCAGGATGAGCAGTTCTTC.

This clonotype was seen just once. A far more abundant clone sits one base away, making this likely a read error. The rearrangement links TRBV11-3 to TRBJ2-7; a possible D gene is TRBD1 (6 bases). V lost 10 bases, J lost 7 bases, and 23 bases lay in between. Germline V CDR1 and CDR2: SGHNT, YENEEA. This CDR3 comprises 14 residues. The DNA for the CDR3 is TGTGCCACTACACAGGGAAGCTCCTACAATGAGCAGTACTTC. It translates to CATTQGSSYNEQYF.

V usage is TRBV5-5 and J usage is TRBJ2-2, with 12 bases matching TRBD1. V lost 4 bases, J lost 6 bases, and 7 bases stayed unmatched. The V gene's germline CDR1 is SGHKS and CDR2 YYEKEE (reference sequence). The CDR3 is 16 amino acids. CDR3 sequence reads: CASSGRDRGRPGELFF. The CDR3 DNA is TGTGCCAGCAGCGGCCGGGACAGGGGGCGGCCCGGGGAGCTGTTTTTT.

The CDR3 DNA reads TGTGCCAGCAGCGTAGACGGGAGCAGTCCCTACGAGCAGTACTTC. This translates into CASSVDGSSPYEQYF. V gene TRBV9 combines with J gene TRBJ2-7, with D tentatively TRBD2 (6 bases). This CDR3 is built from 15 residues. Per the germline V gene, CDR1 is SGDLS and CDR2 is YYNGEE. The V end was cut by 0 bases, the J end by 2 bases, with 12 bases between.

This clonotype was detected many times. This chain joins TRBV7-8 and TRBJ2-1; 8 bases map to TRBD2. Germline V lookup: CDR1 SGHVS, CDR2 FQNEAQ. Trimming at V came to 2 bases and at J to 2 bases, leaving 5 bases not matched to a gene. The CDR3 covers 16 residues. CDR3 in amino acids: CASSLSAGGPYNEQFF. The CDR3 bases are TGTGCCAGCAGCTTATCGGCGGGAGGACCCTACAATGAGCAGTTCTTC.

This clonotype was seen at least ten times. This chain links TRBV7-2 with TRBJ2-7, with D maybe TRBD1 (6 bases). Per germline, CDR1 SGHTA and CDR2 FQGNSA. The CDR3 has 13 residues. Trimming removed 2 bases at V and 6 bases at J, with 11 bases between. CDR3 sequence (DNA): TGTGCCAGCAGCTTAAGACAGGATACCGAGCAGTACTTC. It codes for CASSLRQDTEQYF.

CDR3 nucleotides: TGTGCCAGCAGTGCATTTATAGCGGGAGCCTACGAGCAGTACTTC. Translation: CASSAFIAGAYEQYF. The chain employs TRBV6-5 and TRBJ2-7; 9 bases align to TRBD2. V dropped 5 bases and J dropped 2; count of bases not matched to a gene: 7. The CDR3 runs to 15 residues. Looked up from germline, CDR1 is MNHEY and CDR2 is SVGAGI.

This chain uses TRBV3-1 with TRBJ1-4; D ambiguous. Germline V gives CDR1 LGHDT, CDR2 YNNKEL (reference sequence). Trimming shortened V by 4 bases and J by 3 bases, and 12 bases separated the two germline ends. CDR3 length: 15 amino acids. The CDR3 is CASSLYSSSNEKLFF. Here the CDR3 DNA reads TGTGCCAGCAGCCTCTACAGTTCATCTAATGAAAAACTGTTTTTT.

Many counts were recorded for this clonotype. The chain has TRBV6-2 or TRBV6-3 and TRBJ2-7, with TRBD2 matching 8 bases. J gave up 2 bases and V 6 bases, and 6 bases lay outside the gene matches. CDR1 and CDR2 from the germline V gene are MNHEY and SVGEGT. CDR3 length equals 14 residues. The CDR3 DNA reads as TGTGCCAGCAGCCTGACTAGCGACACCTACGAGCAGTACTTC. Amino acid sequence: CASSLTSDTYEQYF.

This clonotype was counted a few times. The V gene is TRBV7-9, the J gene TRBJ2-5, with TRBD2 as a possible D gene (5 bases). The germline V and J ends were trimmed by 11 bases and 2 bases, with 9 bases remaining between them. Germline assignment: CDR1 SEHNR and CDR2 FQNEAQ (reference sequence). The CDR3 extends over 11 amino acids. CDR3 region: CASRLQETQYF. CDR3 DNA: TGTGCCTCGCGACTACAAGAGACCCAGTACTTC.

This clonotype came up many times. V gene TRBV28 combines with J gene TRBJ2-2, with 12 bases fitting TRBD2. CDR3 length: 20 residues. The V gene end was trimmed by 4 bases and the J gene end by 0 bases; junction bases not matched to a gene: 12. Germline assignment: CDR1 MDHEN and CDR2 SYDVKM. The CDR3 reads CASSYSTGTSGLPNTGELFF. The DNA for the CDR3 is TGTGCCAGCAGTTACTCCACCGGGACTAGCGGGCTCCCGAACACCGGGGAGCTGTTTTTT.

Points on this clonotype: Because it lacks the conserved phenylalanine or tryptophan at the end, this CDR3 is likely a read error. CDR3 sequence (DNA): TGTGCCATCAGCACTGGTAGGGAGACCCAGTACTCC. Protein product: CAISTGRETQYS. The V gene is TRBV28, the J gene TRBJ2-5, with D uncertain. Trimming took off 10 bases at V and 5 bases at J, with 14 bases between the two ends. The V gene's germline CDR1 is MDHEN and CDR2 SYDVKM. The CDR3 contains 12 residues.